Presented here are 6 T cell receptor beta chains from one specimen sequenced in a study of graft-versus-host responses after intestinal transplantation (dated by TCRdb to about 2021). Their antigen targets remain unknown. The method was the immunoSEQ multiplex PCR assay. TCRdb took this table from immuneACCESS and kept in-frame rearrangements with V and J called. Such tables lack part of the clones; where checked against another copy, unresolved V genes explain under half of the gap, and the rest is unexplained. Across this sample there are 99,000 or so clones, with about 90% seen only once. The top ten clones comprise about 0.9% of the sample. Reading the label with the study, this specimen's time point is: cells obtained before transplantation from donor or recipient. This specimen consisted of unstimulated CD4+ T cells sorted from spleen or lymph node cells, obtained before intestinal transplant. Receptors originate from a human donor who received an intestinal transplant.

The chain combines TRBV7-2 with TRBJ2-5; 9 positions agree with TRBD2. Trimming removed 5 bases from V and 2 bases from J; junction bases left unmatched: 9. Germline V CDR1 and CDR2: SGHTA, FQGNSA. This CDR3 contains 16 residues. In DNA, the CDR3 is TGTGCCAGCAGCCTCGGAGCTAGCGGGGTACAAGAGACCCAGTACTTC. Amino acid sequence: CASSLGASGVQETQYF.

The chain links TRBV2 to TRBJ2-3, with D possibly TRBD2 on 6 matching bases. Trimming took off 4 bases at V and 6 bases at J, with 8 bases between the two ends. The CDR3 is made up of 12 amino acids. Germline lookup yields CDR1 SNHLY and CDR2 FYNNEI. Written as DNA, the CDR3 is TGTGCCAGCAGTGCTAGCGTCGATACGCAGTATTTT. Encoded protein: CASSASVDTQYF.

The CDR3 region has the DNA TGCGCCAGCAGCTTGGGACAGATTTCAACCTACGAGCAGTACTTC. It specifies CASSLGQISTYEQYF. The chain carries TRBV5-1 and TRBJ2-7; D may be TRBD1 (5 bases). V was cut by 0 bases and J by 2 bases, with 12 bases left in between. Germline values: CDR1 SGHRS, CDR2 YFSETQ. The CDR3 loop spans 15 amino acids.

CDR3: CASSTWTSGSTDTQYF. The CDR3 nucleotides are TGTGCCAGCAGCACCTGGACTAGCGGTAGCACAGATACGCAGTATTTT. This chain uses TRBV4-2 with TRBJ2-3, with 10 positions matching TRBD2. CDR3 size: 16 residues. With V trimmed by 5 bases and J by 0 bases, 5 bases remained unmatched. Germline lookup yields CDR1 LGHNA and CDR2 YNFKEQ.

The chain joins TRBV30 to TRBJ2-1; 8 bases line up with TRBD2. With 3 bases clipped from V and 2 bases from J, the junction kept 6 bases outside the gene matches. The germline V gene has CDR1 GTSNPN and CDR2 SVGIG (reference sequence). The length of the CDR3 is 15 residues. Here the CDR3 reads CAWRGLALTYNEQFF. CDR3 nucleotides: TGTGCCTGGAGAGGACTAGCTTTAACCTACAATGAGCAGTTCTTC.

This sequence joins TRBV6-1 and TRBJ2-5; D is perhaps TRBD2 (5 bases). There are 15 residues in the CDR3. Germline CDR1 reads MNHNS; CDR2 reads SASEGT. V gave up 5 bases and J gave up 5 bases, with 18 bases separating them. This CDR3 reads CASSNQIRRAETQYF. The CDR3 region has the DNA TGTGCCAGCAGTAACCAGATTCGGCGGGCGGAGACCCAGTACTTC.